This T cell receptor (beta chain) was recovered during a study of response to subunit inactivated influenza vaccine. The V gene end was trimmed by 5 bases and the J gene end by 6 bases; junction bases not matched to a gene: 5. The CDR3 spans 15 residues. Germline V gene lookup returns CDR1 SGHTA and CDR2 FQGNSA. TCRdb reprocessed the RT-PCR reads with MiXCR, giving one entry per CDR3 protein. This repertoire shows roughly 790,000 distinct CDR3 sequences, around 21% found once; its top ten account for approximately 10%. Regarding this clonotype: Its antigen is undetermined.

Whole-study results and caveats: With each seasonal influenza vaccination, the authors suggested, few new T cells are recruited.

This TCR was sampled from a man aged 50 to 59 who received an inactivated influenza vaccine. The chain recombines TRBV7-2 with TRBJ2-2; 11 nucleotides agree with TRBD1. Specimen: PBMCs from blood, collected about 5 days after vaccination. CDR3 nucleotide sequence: TGTGCCAGCAGCCGAGGACAGGGGGCGTCCGGGGAGCTGTTTTTT. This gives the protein CASSRGQGASGELFF.